This TCR beta chain was profiled in a study of early T cells in non-severe SARS-CoV-2 infection. MiXCR, applied by TCRdb to the 5' RACE reads, yields one record per CDR3 protein. In the table there are around 77,000 distinct CDR3 sequences, about 5% of which are singletons. The V gene's germline CDR1 is LNHDA and CDR2 SQIVND (reference sequence). The V end was cut by 5 bases, the J end by 12 bases, with 17 bases between. This CDR3 is built from 13 residues. This chain links TRBV19 with TRBJ2-1; D possibly corresponds to TRBD2 (5 bases). Sequencing was performed on whole blood, taken at baseline. The receptor was derived from an adult who was a healthcare worker with PCR-confirmed SARS-CoV-2 infection or an uninfected control (not recorded which). CDR3 protein: CASSSGYSERQFF. CDR3 nucleotides: TGTGCCAGTAGTTCGGGGTATAGCGAGAGGCAGTTCTTC. Full variable domain (missing parts from reference TRBV19 and TRBJ2-1): DGGITQSPKYLFRKEGQNVTLSCEQNLNHDAMYWYRQDPGQGLRLIYYSQIVNDFQKGDIAEGYSVSREKKESFPLTVTSAQKNPTAFYLCASSSGYSERQFFGPGTRLTVL.